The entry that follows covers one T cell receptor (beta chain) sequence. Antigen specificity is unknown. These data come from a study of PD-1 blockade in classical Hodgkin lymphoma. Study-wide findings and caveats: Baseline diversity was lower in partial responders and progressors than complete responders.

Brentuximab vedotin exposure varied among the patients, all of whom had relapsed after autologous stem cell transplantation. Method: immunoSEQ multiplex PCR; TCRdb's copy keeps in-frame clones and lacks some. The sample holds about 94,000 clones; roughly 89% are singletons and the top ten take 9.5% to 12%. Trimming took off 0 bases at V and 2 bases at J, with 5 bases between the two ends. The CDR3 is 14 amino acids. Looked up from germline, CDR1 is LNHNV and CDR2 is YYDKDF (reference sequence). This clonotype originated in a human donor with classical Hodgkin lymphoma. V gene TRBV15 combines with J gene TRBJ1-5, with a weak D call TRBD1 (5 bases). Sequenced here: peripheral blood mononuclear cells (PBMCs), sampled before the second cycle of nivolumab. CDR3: CATSREGRNQPQHF. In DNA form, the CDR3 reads TGTGCCACCAGCAGAGAGGGGCGCAATCAGCCCCAGCATTTT.